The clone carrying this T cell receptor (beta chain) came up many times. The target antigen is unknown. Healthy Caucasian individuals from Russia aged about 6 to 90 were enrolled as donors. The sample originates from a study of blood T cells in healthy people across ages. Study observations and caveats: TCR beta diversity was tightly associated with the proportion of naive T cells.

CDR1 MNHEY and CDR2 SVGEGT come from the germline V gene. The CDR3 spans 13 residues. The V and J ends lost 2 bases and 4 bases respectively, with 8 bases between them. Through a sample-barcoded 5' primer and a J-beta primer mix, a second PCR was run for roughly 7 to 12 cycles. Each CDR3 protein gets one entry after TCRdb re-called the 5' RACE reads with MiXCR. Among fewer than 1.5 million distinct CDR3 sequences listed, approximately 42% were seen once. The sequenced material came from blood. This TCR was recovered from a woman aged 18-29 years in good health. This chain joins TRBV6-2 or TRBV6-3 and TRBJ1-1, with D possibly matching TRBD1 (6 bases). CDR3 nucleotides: TGTGCCAGCAGTTACAGGGGGGGCACTGAAGCTTTCTTT. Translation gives CASSYRGGTEAFF.